Given below is one T cell receptor beta chain in context. Its cognate antigen is unknown. The length of the CDR3 is 15 residues. The germline V gene encodes CDR1 MGHDK and CDR2 SYGVNS. The V gene lost 5 bases and the J gene lost 0 bases, with 11 bases spanning the gap. TCRdb's copy holds only in-frame clones and misses some; the assay was immunoSEQ multiplex PCR. The repertoire consists of about 56,000 clones, with over 75% occurring once and the leading ten covering approximately 14%. The record originates from a study of T cell responses to AZD1222 COVID-19 vaccine. Study-wide results and caveats: At study baseline, merely five or six AZD1222 recipients were seropositive.

The chain links TRBV25-1 to TRBJ1-3, with D unclear. Sequenced here: peripheral blood, sampled on day 0 of AZD1222 vaccination. The receptor comes from an adult in good health. This CDR3 is CASSPGVSSGNTIYF. CDR3 DNA sequence: TGTGCCAGCAGTCCAGGAGTGAGCTCTGGAAACACCATATATTTT.